The next 11 T cell receptor beta chains were all read from a single sample in a study of shared clonotypes between healthy human individuals. Clones were sequenced by immunoSEQ multiplex PCR, and TCRdb holds only the in-frame ones, with some missing. This sample carries about 2.1 million clones, 85% to 95% of them seen once, and the ten largest clones take 1.5% to 2%. Positively selected for CCR7, the CD45RO-negative cells used as naive CD8 cells excluded terminally differentiated effector memory CD45RA+ cells. Specimen: naive CD8+ T cells from PBMCs. These receptors all come from a man between 18 and 29 years old in good health. Some clones in this sample may be carry-over from other donors' samples.

CDR3 residues: CASSLKSSYEQYF. The CDR3, as DNA: TGTGCCAGCAGCTTAAAGAGCTCCTACGAGCAGTACTTC. V gene TRBV7-6 combines with J gene TRBJ2-7; no reliable D call. The CDR3 is 13 residues long. CDR1 SGHVS and CDR2 FNYEAQ come from the germline V gene. Trimming took 2 bases from V and 0 from J, leaving 5 bases between them.

The chain links TRBV9 to TRBJ1-4; TRBD1 might be the D (5 bases). CDR3 size: 15 residues. Germline V gene data show CDR1 as SGDLS and CDR2 as YYNGEE. V lost 3 bases and J 8 bases, leaving 17 bases between the germline ends. CDR3: CASSDPGTAVEKLFF. For the CDR3, the DNA is TGTGCCAGCAGCGACCCCGGGACGGCAGTAGAAAAACTGTTTTTT.

To note about this clone: Additional DNA sequences in this sample encode the identical CDR3. The chain couples TRBV25-1 to TRBJ2-1, with a possible D match to TRBD2 (5 bases). Trimming cost V 2 bases and J 1 base, with 9 bases left between them. Germline V CDR1 and CDR2: MGHDK, SYGVNS. The CDR3 spans 15 residues. CDR3 coding DNA: TGTGCCAGCAGTGAAGTCACTAGTTCCTACAATGAGCAGTTCTTC. Amino acids: CASSEVTSSYNEQFF.

This clone has a single count. CDR3 DNA: TGTGCCAGCAGCTTAGGGGGGGCTCCTCCCACCTTC. Translated: CASSLGGAPPTF. This chain uses TRBV11-2 with TRBJ1-2; tentatively, D is TRBD1 (6 bases). Trimming took 1 base from V and 13 from J, leaving 13 bases between them. CDR1 is SGHAT and CDR2 is FQNNGV in the germline V gene. CDR3 length: 12 amino acids.

This clone was seen once. The genes are TRBV10-3 and TRBJ2-4, with a tentative D call TRBD2 (5 bases). The CDR3 contains 13 residues. From germline, CDR1 is ENHRY and CDR2 SYGVKD. V lost 10 bases, J lost 5 bases, and 15 bases lay in between. The CDR3 loop reads CATMNSAENIQYF. Written as DNA, the CDR3 is TGTGCCACCATGAATAGCGCGGAAAACATTCAGTACTTC.

This chain joins TRBV6-6 and TRBJ2-1; D uncertain. V was cut by 1 base and J by 4 bases, with 2 bases left in between. Germline CDR1 MNHNY, CDR2 SVGAGI (reference sequence). This CDR3 has 12 residues. CDR3 loop: CASSYWYNEQFF. For the CDR3, the DNA is TGTGCCAGCAGTTACTGGTACAATGAGCAGTTCTTC.

The chain recombines TRBV27 with TRBJ2-1; 12 bases line up with TRBD2. Unmatched junction bases numbered 14, after V lost 5 bases and J lost 9 bases. The CDR3 is made up of 17 amino acids. Germline values: CDR1 MNHEY, CDR2 SMNVEV (reference sequence). This CDR3 is CASSPKTLAGGPGEQFF. The CDR3 bases are TGTGCCAGCAGTCCTAAGACCCTAGCGGGAGGGCCGGGTGAGCAGTTCTTC.

This chain uses TRBV27 with TRBJ1-2; D perhaps matches TRBD1 (5 bases). V shed 5 bases and J shed 8 bases, with 15 bases lying between them. CDR1 and CDR2 from the germline V gene are MNHEY and SMNVEV (reference sequence). This CDR3 region has 13 residues. This CDR3 is CASSPLRGEGYTF. DNA for the CDR3: TGTGCCAGCAGTCCCCTGAGGGGCGAGGGCTACACCTTC.

J is TRBJ1-5 and V is TRBV4-1; 9 bases fit TRBD1. In germline, CDR1 is MGHRA, CDR2 YSYEKL. The CDR3 loop spans 19 amino acids. V lost 4 bases and J lost 2; bases outside the gene matches: 15. The CDR3 sequence: CASSPDSTGGEWGNQPQHF. The CDR3 DNA follows: TGCGCCAGCAGCCCGGACTCGACAGGGGGTGAATGGGGCAATCAGCCCCAGCATTTT.

Of note for this clone: The sample holds other DNA sequences that translate to the same CDR3. This rearrangement joins TRBV11-2 to TRBJ2-7; D ambiguous. From germline, CDR1 is SGHAT and CDR2 FQNNGV. The length of the CDR3 is 11 residues. V was cut by 7 bases and J by 4 bases, with 8 bases left in between. CDR3 bases: TGTGCCAGCACCTCCGGGTACGAGCAGTACTTC. Translation: CASTSGYEQYF.

The V gene is TRBV29-1, the J gene TRBJ2-7, with a possible D match to TRBD1 (5 bases). Looked up from germline, CDR1 is SQVTM and CDR2 is ANQGSEA. V lost 1 base to trimming and J lost 5 bases, with 15 bases between them. The CDR3 spans 14 residues. As DNA, the CDR3 is TGCAGCGTTGAAGGCCAGGGTAAGGTCCACGAGCAGTACTTC. Protein: CSVEGQGKVHEQYF.